The 23 T cell receptor beta chains reported below all come from one sample, sequenced in a study of shared clonotypes between healthy human individuals. TCRdb's copy holds only in-frame clones and misses some; the assay was immunoSEQ multiplex PCR. The repertoire consists of hundreds of thousands of clones, with around 80% occurring once and the leading ten covering around 12%. Sample: PBMCs. These TCRs come from a woman between 40 and 50 years old in good health. Some clones in this sample may be carry-over from other donors' samples.

The chain joins TRBV6-5 to TRBJ2-6, with D perhaps TRBD2 (6 bases). Germline CDR1 is MNHEY and CDR2 is SVGAGI. V lost 0 bases to trimming and J lost 1 base, with 7 bases between them. CDR3 length equals 16 residues. The CDR3 coding sequence is TGTGCCAGCAGTTACTCGGAGGGTTCTGGGGCCAACGTCCTGACTTTC. Residues: CASSYSEGSGANVLTF.

The chain combines TRBV7-9 with TRBJ2-7, with 11 positions matching TRBD2. Germline V gene data show CDR1 as SEHNR and CDR2 as FQNEAQ (reference sequence). The V segment lost 5 bases and the J segment 2 bases; nucleotides outside the gene matches: 5. This CDR3 contains 15 residues. CDR3 amino acids: CASSNWGLAAYEQYF. The CDR3 DNA is TGTGCCAGCAGCAACTGGGGACTAGCGGCCTACGAGCAGTACTTC.

The genes are TRBV5-6 and TRBJ2-1, with 11 bases that match TRBD2. V trimming: 7 bases; J trimming: 7 bases; junction bases outside the gene matches: 10. Germline CDR1 SGHDT, CDR2 YYEEEE. The length of the CDR3 is 15 residues. This CDR3 reads CASCSVTSGRNEQFF. CDR3 DNA: TGTGCCAGCTGTTCTGTTACTAGCGGGAGAAATGAGCAGTTCTTC.

V and J are TRBV5-6 and TRBJ1-2; D is unclear. Germline CDR1 reads SGHDT; CDR2 reads YYEEEE. The CDR3 is 14 residues long. The V gene lost 0 bases and the J gene lost 7 bases, with 13 bases spanning the gap. The CDR3 nucleotides read TGTGCCAGCAGCTTGGTCGGCAGGCTACCTGGCTACACCTTC. It specifies CASSLVGRLPGYTF.

In its sample, this clone was seen many times. The rearrangement links TRBV7-3 to TRBJ2-6; D remains unclear. From germline, CDR1 is SGHTA and CDR2 FQGTGA. The CDR3 loop spans 16 amino acids. V gave up 4 bases and J gave up 0 bases, with 10 bases separating them. The chain's CDR3 is CASSSQGLSGANVLTF. For the CDR3, the DNA is TGTGCCAGCAGCTCGCAAGGGCTCTCTGGGGCCAACGTCCTGACTTTC.

This chain links TRBV5-1 with TRBJ2-3; the match to TRBD2 covers 11 bases. Per the germline V gene, CDR1 is SGHRS and CDR2 is YFSETQ. Trimming took 5 bases from V and 0 from J; bases not matched to a gene: 5. The CDR3 loop spans 16 amino acids. As DNA, the CDR3 is TGCGCCAGCAGGCCCGGGACTAGCGGTAGCACAGATACGCAGTATTTT. This gives the protein CASRPGTSGSTDTQYF.

V gene TRBV16 combines with J gene TRBJ1-2; the D gene is possibly TRBD1 (6 bases). The germline V gene has CDR1 KGHSY and CDR2 FQNENV. Between the trimmed V and J ends, which lost 1 base and 0 bases, there was a span of 9 bases. This CDR3 spans 15 amino acids. The CDR3 coding sequence is TGTGCCAGCAGCCAATTCGGGACAACTAACTATGGCTACACCTTC. Protein sequence: CASSQFGTTNYGYTF.

The chain has TRBV7-8 and TRBJ2-3, with a weak D call TRBD1 (6 bases). CDR1 and CDR2 from the germline V gene are SGHVS and FQNEAQ. The CDR3 has 14 residues. Trimming pared 5 bases from V and 2 bases from J, leaving 11 bases between. CDR3 in DNA: TGTGCCAGCAGCCTCAGGGGTTCCACAGATACGCAGTATTTT. Translated: CASSLRGSTDTQYF. Supplemented by reference TRBV7-8 and TRBJ2-3, the full variable domain reads GAGVSQSPRYKVAKRGQDVALRCDPISGHVSLFWYQQALGQGPEFLTYFQNEAQLDKSGLPSDRFFAERPEGSVSTLKIQRTQQEDSAVYLCASSLRGSTDTQYFGPGTRLTVL.

In its sample, this clone was seen a few times. The chain links TRBV29-1 to TRBJ2-7; D uncertain. This CDR3 is 10 amino acids long. Germline values: CDR1 SQVTM, CDR2 ANQGSEA. Trimming stripped 6 bases from V and 7 bases from J, with 10 bases between. The CDR3 sequence: CSVLDGEQYF. In DNA, the CDR3 is TGCAGCGTCCTAGATGGAGAGCAGTACTTC.

This clone was seen only a few times. The rearrangement links TRBV7-6 to TRBJ1-5; a possible D gene is TRBD1 (6 bases). This CDR3 is built from 15 residues. V shed 4 bases and J shed 1 base, with 11 bases lying between them. Germline V gene lookup returns CDR1 SGHVS and CDR2 FNYEAQ. The CDR3 sequence: CASSSFQGSNQPQHF. The CDR3 bases are TGTGCCAGCAGCTCTTTCCAGGGGAGCAATCAGCCCCAGCATTTT.

This chain uses TRBV5-4 with TRBJ2-5; 9 bases are a match to TRBD2. After removal of 6 bases from V and 4 bases from J, the junction contained 13 bases not matched to a gene. Germline lookup yields CDR1 SGHNT and CDR2 YYREEE (reference sequence). This CDR3 has 16 residues. In DNA, the CDR3 is TGTGCCAGCACCACGGGAGCCCTAGCGGGAAGAGAGACCCAGTACTTC. Translated: CASTTGALAGRETQYF.

This clone was recorded once. The chain links TRBV5-1 to TRBJ2-5; 8 bases are a match to TRBD1. V trimming: 4 bases; J trimming: 5 bases; junction bases outside the gene matches: 7. The germline V gene has CDR1 SGHRS and CDR2 YFSETQ. The CDR3 length is 14 residues. As DNA, the CDR3 is TGCGCCAGCAGCCCCTCGGACAGGGCGGAGACCCAGTACTTC. It yields the protein CASSPSDRAETQYF.

The rearrangement uses TRBV9 and TRBJ2-4; weak D call: TRBD2 (6 bases). The germline V gene has CDR1 SGDLS and CDR2 YYNGEE. V shed 1 base and J shed 4 bases, with 12 bases lying between them. This CDR3 region has 15 residues. For the CDR3, the DNA is TGTGCCAGCAGCGTAATGGGCGGGGAAAAAAACATTCAGTACTTC. This sequence encodes CASSVMGGEKNIQYF.

This chain joins TRBV7-3 and TRBJ2-1; a possible D gene is TRBD1 (6 bases). Germline V gene data show CDR1 as SGHTA and CDR2 as FQGTGA. The CDR3 runs to 16 residues. Trimming cost V 1 base and J 7 bases, with 17 bases left between them. For the CDR3, the DNA is TGTGCCAGCAGCTTAAATCTAGGGCAGGGGATAAATGAGCAGTTCTTC. Translated, it gives CASSLNLGQGINEQFF.

The chain joins TRBV28 to TRBJ2-7; D possibly corresponds to TRBD1 (6 bases). This CDR3 contains 15 residues. V was trimmed by 1 base and J by 7 bases, leaving 17 bases between them. CDR1 MDHEN and CDR2 SYDVKM come from the germline V gene. CDR3 sequence reads: CASSLYIGGPSEQYF. The CDR3, as DNA: TGTGCCAGCAGTTTATATATAGGGGGTCCGAGTGAGCAGTACTTC.

The chain carries TRBV6-1 and TRBJ1-5, with 8 bases that match TRBD1. Trimming cost V 7 bases and J 6 bases; bases outside gene matches: 8. The V gene's germline CDR1 is MNHNS and CDR2 SASEGT. The CDR3 covers 14 residues. The CDR3 is CASIIDRGSQPQHF. The DNA for the CDR3 is TGTGCCAGCATTATCGACAGGGGAAGTCAGCCCCAGCATTTT.

Only a few counts were recorded for this clone. This rearrangement joins TRBV7-9 to TRBJ1-5; TRBD1 aligns across 9 bases. The CDR3 loop spans 15 amino acids. Losses at the gene ends were 5 bases for V and 11 bases for J; bases not matched to a gene: 13. Germline CDR1 SEHNR, CDR2 FQNEAQ (reference sequence). The CDR3 loop reads CASSNGTGRSWTQHF. Here the CDR3 DNA reads TGTGCCAGCAGCAACGGGACAGGGAGATCATGGACCCAGCATTTT.

The rearrangement joins TRBV4-3 to TRBJ2-3, with D hard to call. The CDR3 extends over 15 amino acids. Trimming removed 0 bases at V and 2 bases at J, with 9 bases between. Per the germline V gene, CDR1 is LGHNA and CDR2 is YSLEER. The chain's CDR3 is CASSQDFRYTDTQYF. As DNA, the CDR3 is TGCGCCAGCAGCCAAGATTTCAGATACACAGATACGCAGTATTTT.

Ten or more counts support this clone. Other nucleotide sequences from this sample produce the same CDR3. The rearrangement joins TRBV5-6 to TRBJ2-5; D unresolved. V gave up 3 bases and J gave up 0 bases, with 3 bases separating them. The CDR3 length is 12 residues. Germline assignment: CDR1 SGHDT and CDR2 YYEEEE. CDR3: CASSSYQETQYF. CDR3 nucleotides: TGTGCCAGCAGCTCGTACCAAGAGACCCAGTACTTC.

Comments on this clone: Only one base separates this from a far larger clonotype, so it likely reflects a read error. Other nucleotide sequences in the sample specify the same CDR3. The rearrangement links TRBV7-2 to TRBJ2-7; D might be TRBD2 (6 bases). Trimming removed 1 base from V and 0 bases from J, with 19 bases in between. Germline V lookup: CDR1 SGHTA, CDR2 FQGNSA. The CDR3 loop spans 18 amino acids. The CDR3, as DNA: TGTGCCAGCAGCTTAGGGCCCAGTGGGAGGACCAACTCCTACGAGCAGTACTTC. Its translation is CASSLGPSGRTNSYEQYF.

In regard to this clone: This probably arose from a read error, given a far larger clone one base away. This chain connects TRBV7-2 to TRBJ2-1; 14 positions match TRBD2. Germline CDR1 SGHTA, CDR2 FQGNSA. This CDR3 region has 17 residues. CDR3 DNA: TGTGCCAGCAGCATAAACGGACTAGCGGGAGGCTACAATGAGCAGCTCTTC. Its translation is CASSINGLAGGYNEQLF.

The chain employs TRBV19 and TRBJ2-1, with D perhaps TRBD1 (6 bases). The CDR3 covers 14 residues. The V end was cut by 4 bases, the J end by 2 bases, with 9 bases between. Germline V gene sequence: CDR1 LNHDA, CDR2 SQIVND (reference sequence). The CDR3 reads CASSTGTPYNEQFF. The CDR3 DNA is TGTGCCAGTAGTACTGGGACACCCTACAATGAGCAGTTCTTC.

The rearrangement joins TRBV9 to TRBJ2-3; 11 bases match TRBD2. Germline V gene data show CDR1 as SGDLS and CDR2 as YYNGEE. The ends lost 4 bases at V and 3 bases at J; junction bases unmatched: 10. This CDR3 has 17 residues. This CDR3 is CASSTRTSGSVTDTQYF. The CDR3 DNA reads TGTGCCAGCAGCACGAGAACTAGCGGGAGTGTTACAGATACGCAGTATTTT.